This T cell receptor (beta chain) appears in the sequencing data of a study of T cell clonotyping in hematopoietic cell transplantation. The CDR3 has 16 residues. V dropped 6 bases and J dropped 0; count of bases not matched to a gene: 9. Per the germline V gene, CDR1 is SQVTM and CDR2 is ANQGSEA. A remark on this clone: The antigen is undetermined.

Produced via immunoSEQ multiplex PCR; TCRdb's table is partial and in-frame only. The data show roughly 7,000 clones, with 75% to 90% seen just once and approximately 4.5% held by the top ten. Findings and limits, study-wide: Few recipient clonotypes overlapped donors; over 95% were de novo at given depth. Pathologically expanded recipient clonotypes increased progressively from day 30 to day 180 as diversity fell. Broader posttransplant TCR repertoire diversity was predicted by graft donor and pretransplant recipient Inverse Simpson Index values.

This sequence joins TRBV29-1 and TRBJ2-5; 11 bases line up with TRBD1. Here the sequenced sample was PBMCs, taken 30 days after allogeneic stem cell transplant. The TCR sequence derives from a female patient aged 50-60 years who had an allogeneic stem cell transplant from an unrelated donor, so the T cells may come from the graft donor. Some clones in this sample may be carry-over from other donors' samples. CDR3 amino acids: CSVKPRDRGYQETQYF. Here the CDR3 DNA reads TGCAGCGTCAAACCCCGGGACAGGGGGTACCAAGAGACCCAGTACTTC.